This T cell receptor (beta chain) was captured in a study of T-cell memory formation after mild COVID-19. In TCRdb, the 5' RACE reads were re-called with MiXCR into one record per CDR3 protein. The sample lists about 360,000 distinct CDR3 sequences, roughly 14% occurring once. V dropped 6 bases and J dropped 0 bases, with 12 bases sitting between them. Per the germline V gene, CDR1 is LGHNA and CDR2 is YNFKEQ. This CDR3 spans 16 amino acids. Sequenced material: PBMCs or a T cell subset sorted from them (not recorded which). The chain is built from TRBV4-2 and TRBJ2-6, with D possibly matching TRBD1 (6 bases). The TCR was taken from a man between 18 and 35 years old who had mild COVID-19 (a few samples of this study predate the infection). Cell type and time point are not known. The chain's CDR3 is CASRYSDSSGANVLTF. The CDR3 nucleotides are TGTGCCAGCAGGTACTCGGACAGCTCTGGGGCCAACGTCCTGACTTTC.